These 26 T cell receptor beta chains originate from one sample sequenced in a study of OX40 agonist ivuxolimab in advanced cancers. TCRdb's copy holds only in-frame clones and misses some; the assay was immunoSEQ multiplex PCR. The data hold about 86,000 clones, with around 90% observed a single time. Here the sequenced sample was CD4+ or CD8+ T cells sorted from blood, taken in a trial of the OX40 agonist ivuxolimab. Receptors originate from an adult with an advanced solid tumor such as melanoma, head and neck, liver or kidney cancer.

This chain joins TRBV7-9 and TRBJ2-1, with D possibly TRBD2 on 6 matching bases. From germline, CDR1 is SEHNR and CDR2 FQNEAQ (reference sequence). Trimming left V 0 bases short and J 5 bases short, with 14 bases between. The CDR3 totals 16 residues. The CDR3 reads CASSLARLAEDNEQFF. The CDR3 DNA reads as TGTGCCAGCAGCTTAGCGCGGTTAGCGGAAGACAATGAGCAGTTCTTC.

V is TRBV4-2 and J is TRBJ2-5, with D possibly being TRBD2 (6 bases). V lost 0 bases and J lost 5, with 10 bases in between. The CDR3 runs 14 residues. Germline CDR1 LGHNA, CDR2 YNFKEQ. CDR3 bases: TGTGCCAGCAGCCAAGATCAGGCGGGGGAGACCCAGTACTTC. It yields the protein CASSQDQAGETQYF.

The V call is TRBV27, the J call TRBJ2-5; 12 bases align to TRBD2. The closer fit of TRBJ2-7 to the DNA end suggests the J call may be wrong. Germline V lookup: CDR1 MNHEY, CDR2 SMNVEV (reference sequence). The CDR3 extends over 16 amino acids. CDR3 DNA: TGTGCCAGCAGTTTGGAGACGACTAGCGGGGGCTACGAGCAGTACTTC. Translating gives CASSLETTSGGYEQYF.

The chain recombines TRBV10-1 with TRBJ2-5; D perhaps matches TRBD2 (6 bases). Trimming stripped 5 bases from V and 3 bases from J, with 10 bases between. The CDR3 spans 13 residues. From germline, CDR1 is WNHNN and CDR2 SYGVQD (reference sequence). CDR3 coding DNA: TGCGCCAGCAGTTATCAGCGGGAAGAGACCCAGTACTTC. Encoded protein: CASSYQREETQYF.

To note about this clone: Because the CDR3's place on the DNA is in doubt, the DNA is left out and the CDR3 is given as listed by TCRdb. The chain has TRBV21-1 and TRBJ2-3; TRBD2 is the table's D call, not checked against the DNA. TRBV21-1 is given as a pseudogene. The CDR3 contains 15 residues when both ends are counted. The CDR3 loop is CASSKWGGGTDTQYF.

This clone was seen a single time. The V call is TRBV29-1, the J call TRBJ1-3; tentatively, D is TRBD1 (5 bases). Trimming removed 3 bases at V and 1 base at J, with 10 bases between. Looked up from germline, CDR1 is SQVTM and CDR2 is ANQGSEA. The CDR3 loop spans 14 amino acids. In DNA, the CDR3 is TGCAGCGTTGATGGGACCGTGTCTGGAAACACCATATATTTT. Translating gives CSVDGTVSGNTIYF.

V usage is TRBV4-1 and J usage is TRBJ2-3; D is possibly TRBD2 (5 bases). This CDR3 is built from 17 residues. Germline values: CDR1 MGHRA, CDR2 YSYEKL. V was clipped by 0 bases and J by 1 base, with 14 bases between them. The CDR3 loop reads CASSQEWTDFGTDTQYF. Here the CDR3 DNA reads TGCGCCAGCAGCCAAGAATGGACTGATTTCGGCACAGATACGCAGTATTTT.

The CDR3, as DNA: TGTGCCAGCAGCCTAAGGGACAGTTACAATGAGCAGTTCTTC. Its protein is CASSLRDSYNEQFF. The gene calls are TRBV7-9 and TRBJ2-1; 7 nucleotides match TRBD1. CDR3 size: 14 residues. Germline lookup yields CDR1 SEHNR and CDR2 FQNEAQ (reference sequence). Trimming removed 5 bases from V and 4 bases from J; junction bases left unmatched: 5.

The chain carries TRBV18 and TRBJ2-4; 7 bases are shared with TRBD2. CDR3 length: 15 residues. Germline CDR1 and CDR2: KGHSH and LQKENI. After removal of 0 bases from V and 5 bases from J, the junction contained 4 bases not matched to a gene. The CDR3, as DNA: TGTGCCAGCTCACCACCCGGCGGGAGACAAAACATTCAGTACTTC. Protein: CASSPPGGRQNIQYF.

The V call is TRBV5-1, the J call TRBJ1-1; D is uncertain. This CDR3 comprises 15 residues. Germline CDR1 is SGHRS and CDR2 is YFSETQ. V lost 6 bases and J 10 bases, leaving 25 bases between the germline ends. This chain's CDR3 is CASTFNQASLSVAFF. Written as DNA, the CDR3 is TGCGCCAGCACCTTCAACCAGGCTTCCTTGAGTGTAGCTTTCTTT.

The sample holds a few counts of this clone. The chain is built from TRBV6-1 and TRBJ2-7, with unresolved D. The V and J ends lost 4 bases and 2 bases respectively, with 9 bases between them. Germline lookup yields CDR1 MNHNS and CDR2 SASEGT. The CDR3 loop spans 13 amino acids. The chain's CDR3 is CASSAHFAYEQYF. The CDR3 DNA reads TGTGCCAGCAGTGCCCATTTTGCCTACGAGCAGTACTTC.

This chain joins TRBV7-3 and TRBJ2-7; D tentatively fits TRBD1 or TRBD2 (5 bases each). CDR1 is SGHTA and CDR2 is FQGTGA in the germline V gene. This CDR3 has 16 amino acids. Trimming took off 2 bases at V and 4 bases at J, with 18 bases between the two ends. The CDR3 bases are TGTGCCAGCAGCTTAGTAGACGGGACGGCGGTATACGAGCAGTACTTC. Protein sequence: CASSLVDGTAVYEQYF.

The table lists this clone with a count of one. Other DNA sequences within the sample encode an identical CDR3. This chain connects TRBV4-1 to TRBJ2-7; 10 nucleotides line up with TRBD1. The CDR3 extends over 14 amino acids. In germline, CDR1 is MGHRA, CDR2 YSYEKL. V dropped 4 bases and J dropped 2; count of bases not matched to a gene: 2. CDR3 DNA sequence: TGCGCCAGCAGCCTGGGACAGGGGACCTACGAGCAGTACTTC. Protein product: CASSLGQGTYEQYF.

The chain uses TRBV27 and TRBJ1-1, with 9 bases matching TRBD1. Germline V gene data show CDR1 as MNHEY and CDR2 as SMNVEV (reference sequence). Germline trimming cut 4 bases from V and 2 bases from J; bases unmatched to any gene: 2. This CDR3 is built from 14 residues. The chain's CDR3 is CASSYTGGNTEAFF. The CDR3 DNA sequence: TGTGCCAGCAGTTATACAGGGGGCAACACTGAAGCTTTCTTT.

On this clone: Other DNA sequences from this sample encode an identical CDR3 as well. This chain uses TRBV27 with TRBJ2-2, with D unclear. Germline CDR1 reads MNHEY; CDR2 reads SMNVEV (reference sequence). The CDR3 is 12 amino acids. V was trimmed by 0 bases and J by 5 bases, leaving 1 base between them. CDR3 in amino acids: CASSLSTGELFF. CDR3 nucleotides: TGTGCCAGCAGTTTATCTACCGGGGAGCTGTTTTTT.

This chain links TRBV6-5 with TRBJ2-7; 14 bases are a match to TRBD2. Per germline, CDR1 MNHEY and CDR2 SVGAGI. This CDR3 region has 14 residues. V trimming: 8 bases; J trimming: 5 bases; junction bases outside the gene matches: 5. The CDR3 region is CASSGTSGSHEQYF. Written as DNA, the CDR3 is TGTGCCAGCTCCGGGACTAGCGGGAGCCACGAGCAGTACTTC.

The chain recombines TRBV18 with TRBJ2-3, with D hard to call. The germline CDR1 and CDR2 sequences are KGHSH and LQKENI. The CDR3 spans 14 residues. The V end lost 5 bases, the J end lost 0 bases, and 9 bases lay between the germline ends. The CDR3 sequence: CASSEQDSTDTQYF. CDR3 DNA sequence: TGTGCCAGCTCAGAGCAGGATAGCACAGATACGCAGTATTTT. The full variable domain, completed using reference TRBV18 and TRBJ2-3, is NAGVMQNPRHLVRRRGQEARLRCSPMKGHSHVYWYRQLPEEGLKFMVYLQKENIIDESGMPKERFSAEFPKEGPSILRIQQVVRGDSAAYFCASSEQDSTDTQYFGPGTRLTVL.

V and J are TRBV9 and TRBJ1-2, with D perhaps TRBD1 (5 bases). The CDR3 loop spans 14 amino acids. CDR1 is SGDLS and CDR2 is YYNGEE in the germline V gene. V shed 2 bases and J shed 2 bases, with 10 bases lying between them. The CDR3: CASSVPGNNYGYTF. In DNA form, the CDR3 reads TGTGCCAGCAGCGTTCCAGGGAACAACTATGGCTACACCTTC.

This chain joins TRBV7-9 and TRBJ1-6; possibly TRBD1 for D (5 bases). The germline V and J ends were trimmed by 5 bases and 7 bases, with 12 bases remaining between them. This CDR3 is 14 amino acids long. Germline lookup yields CDR1 SEHNR and CDR2 FQNEAQ (reference sequence). The CDR3 loop reads CASSRSGENSPLHF. The CDR3, as DNA: TGTGCCAGCAGCAGGTCGGGGGAGAATTCACCCCTCCACTTT.

The chain is built from TRBV10-3 and TRBJ2-1; no reliable D call. The CDR3 totals 12 residues. Germline lookup yields CDR1 ENHRY and CDR2 SYGVKD. Trimming cost V 0 bases and J 9 bases, with 6 bases left between them. CDR3 bases: TGTGCCATCAGTGAGTCGACTGGTGAGCAGTTCTTC. Its protein product is CAISESTGEQFF.

This clone occurred once. The rearrangement joins TRBV15 to TRBJ2-5; 11 positions match TRBD2. Germline V CDR1 and CDR2: LNHNV, YYDKDF (reference sequence). The V segment lost 4 bases and the J segment 4 bases; nucleotides outside the gene matches: 8. This CDR3 has 16 amino acids. Written as DNA, the CDR3 is TGTGCCACCAGCACTCGAGTAGCGGGAGGGGGAGAGACCCAGTACTTC. This encodes CATSTRVAGGGETQYF.

The V gene is TRBV4-1, the J gene TRBJ2-7, with D unresolved. V was shortened by 4 bases and J by 4 bases, with 11 bases between the two germline ends. The CDR3 loop spans 13 amino acids. CDR1 is MGHRA, CDR2 YSYEKL, per germline. CDR3 in DNA: TGCGCCAGCAGCCCCGTCAAAGGTTACGAGCAGTACTTC. Protein sequence: CASSPVKGYEQYF.

The chain is built from TRBV5-1 and TRBJ2-1, with D uncertain. The V gene lost 1 base and the J gene lost 0 bases, with 14 bases spanning the gap. The CDR3 sequence is 17 residues long. The germline gives CDR1 SGHRS, CDR2 YFSETQ. The CDR3 is CASSLTVMGSSYNEQFF. In nucleotides, the CDR3 is TGCGCCAGCAGCTTGACGGTAATGGGAAGCTCCTACAATGAGCAGTTCTTC. The full variable domain, its missing parts supplied by reference TRBV5-1 and TRBJ2-1, is KAGVTQTPRYLIKTRGQQVTLSCSPISGHRSVSWYQQTPGQGLQFLFEYFSETQRNKGNFPGRFSGRQFSNSRSEMNVSTLELGDSALYLCASSLTVMGSSYNEQFFGPGTRLTVL.

The chain carries TRBV6-5 and TRBJ2-7; 7 bases map to TRBD2. The CDR3 covers 12 residues. Germline values: CDR1 MNHEY, CDR2 SVGAGI. V shed 1 base and J 7 bases; nucleotides not matched to a gene: 1. This chain's CDR3 is CASSYLGGEQYF. The CDR3 nucleotides read TGTGCCAGCAGTTACTTGGGAGGGGAGCAGTACTTC.

This chain uses TRBV5-1 with TRBJ2-3; D unclear. V was pared by 0 bases and J by 1 base, with 6 bases between. The CDR3 contains 14 residues. In germline, CDR1 is SGHRS, CDR2 YFSETQ. The CDR3: CASSLAPGTDTQYF. The CDR3 nucleotides are TGCGCCAGCAGCTTGGCCCCAGGCACAGATACGCAGTATTTT.

The chain joins TRBV6-1 to TRBJ2-5; D unclear. Germline V lookup: CDR1 MNHNS, CDR2 SASEGT. Trimming pared 4 bases from V and 2 bases from J, leaving 14 bases between. The CDR3 totals 15 residues. The DNA of the CDR3 is TGTGCCAGCAGTGCCCCCGCGGTCGGGCAAGAGACCCAGTACTTC. It codes for CASSAPAVGQETQYF.